These 3 T cell receptor beta chains came from one sample sequenced in a study of T cells after yellow fever vaccination. Each CDR3 protein is one row after TCRdb ran MiXCR on the 5' RACE reads. Among 240,000 or so distinct CDR3 sequences, 6.5% to 8.5% were seen once, and the ten largest hold roughly 0.9%. The sequencing used CD4+ T cells sorted from PBMCs, collected 15 days after the yellow fever booster vaccination. Source of these receptors: a man between 25 and 39 years old who received the YFV17D yellow fever vaccine.

This chain uses TRBV7-2 with TRBJ2-1; D may be TRBD2 (5 bases). CDR3 length: 13 residues. Trimming took off 1 base at V and 10 bases at J, with 11 bases between the two ends. Germline CDR1 and CDR2: SGHTA and FQGNSA. This chain's CDR3 is CASSLVFSGEQFF. CDR3 in DNA: TGTGCCAGCAGCTTAGTTTTCTCGGGGGAGCAGTTCTTC.

This clonotype was counted only a few times. The chain joins TRBV4-3 to TRBJ2-5; a weak D match, TRBD1 (5 bases). CDR1 is LGHNA and CDR2 is YSLEER in the germline V gene. V was clipped by 5 bases and J by 4 bases, with 11 bases between them. The CDR3 spans 13 residues. CDR3 amino acids: CASSKGDSETQYF. The CDR3 coding sequence is TGCGCCAGCAGCAAAGGGGATTCAGAGACCCAGTACTTC.

The J gene is TRBJ2-1, the V gene TRBV12-3 or TRBV12-4; 9 bases are shared with TRBD2. The CDR3 has 14 residues. Unmatched junction bases numbered 6, after V lost 6 bases and J lost 6 bases. CDR3 bases: TGTGCCAGCAGGCTTAGCGGGAGTAGCAATGAGCAGTTCTTC. Its protein is CASRLSGSSNEQFF.